A selection of T cell receptor beta chains follows, all from one sample in a study of T-cell reconstitution after alpha-beta-depleted transplantation in children. TCRdb fed the PCR reads into MiXCR, producing one record per CDR3 protein. Of some 490,000 distinct CDR3 sequences in the sample, roughly an eighth are singletons; the top ten hold about 5%. Specimen: PBMCs from the stem cell graft donor, collected from the stem cell graft. All receptors come from a human donor who donated a stem cell graft to a child with combined immunodeficiency. The CDR3 runs from the conserved cysteine through the conserved F or W. A D gene is named only where the DNA matches it firmly. A clone size is listed for some rows: how often the clone was seen (once, few, many), or a class if it is expanded.

TRBJ2-1 - - TRBV6-2/TRBV6-3 CASSYSGTPGVSYNEQFF TGTGCCAGCAGTTACAGCGGAACACCCGGGGTGTCCTACAATGAGCAGTTCTTC
TRBJ2-5 - few TRBV28 CASRPGRGLQETQYF TGTGCCAGCAGGCCCGGCAGGGGTCTTCAAGAGACCCAGTACTTC
TRBJ2-3 TRBD2 few TRBV11-2 CASSLDKRGGVDTQYF TGTGCCAGCAGCTTAGATAAGCGGGGGGGCGTAGATACGCAGTATTTT
TRBJ1-4 - many TRBV4-3 CASSQDGQGIEKLFF TGCGCCAGCAGCCAAGATGGGCAGGGTATTGAAAAACTGTTTTTT
TRBJ2-3 TRBD2 - TRBV9 CASSVSSGGYTDTQYF TGTGCCAGCAGCGTTTCCAGCGGGGGGTACACAGATACGCAGTATTTT
TRBJ2-7 - few TRBV15 CATSSLEPSYEQYF TGTGCCACCAGCAGCTTGGAACCTTCCTACGAGCAGTACTTC
TRBJ2-1 - - TRBV5-1 CASSLAPGIGLNEQFF TGCGCCAGCAGCTTGGCCCCGGGCATTGGACTTAATGAGCAGTTCTTC
TRBJ1-2 TRBD1 few TRBV12-3/TRBV12-4 CASSPRGGLLYYGYTF TGTGCCAGCAGTCCCAGGGGGGGGCTACTATACTATGGCTACACCTTC
TRBJ2-5 TRBD1 many TRBV2 CASNEGGQAVHQETQYF TGTGCCAGCAATGAGGGGGGACAGGCCGTTCACCAAGAGACCCAGTACTTC
TRBJ1-6 TRBD1 - TRBV6-5 CASSYSADRGGSPLHF TGTGCCAGCAGTTACTCGGCGGACAGGGGAGGGTCACCCCTCCACTTT
TRBJ2-2 TRBD1 many TRBV5-1 CASRTGSNTGELFF TGCGCCAGCAGGACAGGGTCGAACACCGGGGAGCTGTTTTTT
TRBJ2-5 - many TRBV12-3/TRBV12-4 CASSWRGGLETQYF TGTGCCAGCAGTTGGAGGGGGGGATTAGAGACCCAGTACTTC
TRBJ2-3 TRBD2 - TRBV5-1 CASSLKLAGAQGDTQYF TGCGCCAGCAGCTTGAAACTAGCGGGGGCCCAGGGGGATACGCAGTATTTT
TRBJ2-2 - many TRBV15 CATSRDLAGELFF TGTGCCACCAGCAGAGATCTAGCCGGGGAGCTGTTTTTT
TRBJ2-1 TRBD2 few TRBV11-2 CASSFSGRAGEQFF TGTGCCAGCAGCTTTAGCGGGAGGGCCGGTGAGCAGTTCTTC
TRBJ2-5 TRBD2 - TRBV5-1 CASGSRPLTSGRSETQYF TGTGCCAGCGGCTCCAGGCCGTTGACTAGCGGGAGGTCAGAGACCCAGTACTTC
TRBJ1-5 - many TRBV6-6 CASSYGDYQPQHF TGTGCCAGCAGTTACGGGGACTATCAGCCCCAGCATTTT
TRBJ2-2 - - TRBV12-3/TRBV12-4 CASSRGIGELFF TGTGCCAGCAGTAGGGGTATCGGGGAGCTGTTTTTT
TRBJ2-3 - few TRBV9 CASSVGSTRGTDTQYF TGTGCCAGCAGCGTAGGCTCCACACGGGGCACAGATACGCAGTATTTT
TRBJ2-7 TRBD1 many TRBV12-3/TRBV12-4 CASSFGGQGYEQYF TGTGCCAGCAGTTTTGGGGGACAGGGTTACGAGCAGTACTTC
TRBJ1-2 - few TRBV6-1 CASRAPGSYYGYTF TGTGCCAGCAGAGCTCCAGGGTCCTACTATGGCTACACCTTC
TRBJ1-5 - many TRBV27 CADMVVWGGNQPQHF TGTGCCGACATGGTGGTGTGGGGCGGCAATCAGCCCCAGCATTTT
TRBJ2-7 TRBD2 many TRBV29-1 CSVIGTSGGLVQYF TGCAGCGTAATTGGGACTAGCGGGGGTCTTGTGCAGTACTTC
TRBJ2-1 - - TRBV29-1 CSVAGGGARRDYNEQFF TGCAGCGTTGCGGGTGGGGGCGCTCGTCGGGATTACAATGAGCAGTTCTTC
TRBJ1-2 TRBD1 - TRBV7-2 CASSTGQGALGYTF TGTGCCAGCAGCACCGGACAGGGGGCGCTTGGCTACACCTTC
TRBJ2-1 TRBD1 many TRBV24-1 CATRPGQGTYNEQFF TGTGCCACCAGGCCGGGACAGGGTACCTACAATGAGCAGTTCTTC
TRBJ2-5 - - TRBV7-3 CASSLKGSRGETQYF TGTGCCAGCAGCTTAAAGGGGTCCCGGGGAGAGACCCAGTACTTC
TRBJ2-7 TRBD2 many TRBV28 CASSSRGGKYYEQYF TGTGCCAGCAGTTCCCGGGGGGGTAAATACTACGAGCAGTACTTC
TRBJ2-4 - - TRBV28 CASSLPSAAAPVAKNIQYF TGTGCCAGCAGTTTACCTAGCGCGGCTGCCCCGGTAGCCAAAAACATTCAGTACTTC
TRBJ2-3 - few TRBV10-3 CAISEWPLASRTDTQYF TGTGCCATCAGTGAGTGGCCCTTAGCGTCAAGAACAGATACGCAGTATTTT
TRBJ1-1 - - TRBV7-9 CASRIGGTEAFF TGTGCCAGCAGAATAGGCGGGACTGAAGCTTTCTTT
TRBJ2-3 TRBD2 few TRBV3-1 CASSPIYRTSGRTDTQYF TGTGCCAGCAGTCCGATTTACCGGACTAGCGGGCGCACAGATACGCAGTATTTT
TRBJ2-7 TRBD2 - TRBV3-1 CASSFGTSGIYEQYF TGTGCCAGCAGCTTTGGGACTAGCGGGATTTACGAGCAGTACTTC
TRBJ2-1 TRBD2 - TRBV6-1 CASRLAGFSSYNEQFF TGTGCCAGCAGGCTAGCGGGGTTCAGCTCCTACAATGAGCAGTTCTTC
TRBJ2-5 TRBD1 - TRBV5-1 CASSYDRDETQYF TGCGCCAGCAGTTATGACAGGGATGAGACCCAGTACTTC
TRBJ1-6 - few TRBV6-5 CASSYSGTSSGALNSPLHF TGTGCCAGCAGTTACTCAGGGACCTCAAGTGGCGCGTTGAATTCACCCCTCCACTTT
TRBJ2-1 - few TRBV15 CATSRGSLFNNEQFF TGTGCCACCAGCAGAGGGTCTTTATTCAACAATGAGCAGTTCTTC
TRBJ2-5 - - TRBV30 CAWGKTTALQETQYF TGTGCCTGGGGGAAAACGACAGCGCTTCAAGAGACCCAGTACTTC
TRBJ2-1 - many TRBV6-2/TRBV6-3 CASSYSLFGQQGQFF TGTGCCAGCAGTTACTCACTCTTCGGGCAACAGGGGCAGTTCTTC
TRBJ2-3 - - TRBV15 CATSRDRGDTDTQYF TGTGCCACCAGCAGAGATCGCGGAGACACAGATACGCAGTATTTT
TRBJ2-3 TRBD2 - TRBV11-2 CASSRLAGGPFRSDTQYF TGTGCCAGCAGCCGACTAGCGGGGGGGCCGTTTAGGTCAGATACGCAGTATTTT
TRBJ1-5 TRBD1 - TRBV20-1 CSVAQTGQWQPQHF TGCAGTGTCGCACAGACAGGGCAATGGCAGCCCCAGCATTTT
TRBJ2-5 - - TRBV29-1 CSVDLLKTQYF TGCAGCGTTGACCTCCTAAAGACCCAGTACTTC
TRBJ2-7 - many TRBV11-2 CASSHRSGSYEQYF TGTGCCAGCAGCCATCGAAGCGGCTCCTACGAGCAGTACTTC
TRBJ1-2 - few TRBV20-1 CSARHKAGYGYTF TGCAGTGCTAGACACAAGGCGGGGTACGGCTACACCTTC
TRBJ2-3 TRBD2 - TRBV10-3 CAISESAGGPADTQYF TGTGCCATCAGTGAGTCTGCGGGGGGGCCCGCAGATACGCAGTATTTT
TRBJ2-1 - few TRBV24-1 CATSDPTGGARYNEQFF TGTGCCACCAGTGACCCGACGGGGGGCGCAAGGTACAATGAGCAGTTCTTC
TRBJ2-7 - few TRBV7-2 CASSANRFLSSYEQYF TGTGCCAGCAGCGCCAACAGGTTTCTAAGCTCCTACGAGCAGTACTTC
TRBJ1-5 - few TRBV5-5 CASSPSPRDQPQHF TGTGCCAGCAGTCCATCCCCCAGGGATCAGCCCCAGCATTTT
TRBJ2-3 TRBD2 many TRBV9 CASSPYGLADTDTQYF TGTGCCAGCAGCCCTTACGGACTAGCGGACACAGATACGCAGTATTTT
TRBJ2-3 TRBD2 - TRBV20-1 CSASEKRGGLNTQYF TGCAGTGCTAGTGAGAAGCGGGGGGGCCTGAATACGCAGTATTTT
TRBJ1-1 TRBD1 few TRBV7-8 CASSLGTGFYTEAFF TGTGCCAGCAGCTTAGGGACAGGTTTTTACACTGAAGCTTTCTTT